These T cell receptor beta chains were read from a single sample in a study of blood T cell repertoires in COVID-19. Generated by immunoSEQ multiplex PCR, the TCRdb table keeps only in-frame clones and is missing some. The sample shows 60,000 to 75,000 clones, 79% of them seen only once. Sequencing used peripheral blood. The source is a man aged 55 to 70 with active or convalescent COVID-19. Each CDR3 is given with its conserved first and last residue. D genes are given only for firm matches. Expanded clones are given a class, and other clones once, few, many or no size at all.

NA,TRBJ1-2,TRBD1,TRBV6-5,TGTGCCAGCAGTTCCACTTGGACAGGGAACTATGGCTACACCTTC,CASSSTWTGNYGYTF
once,TRBJ2-3,NA,TRBV3-1/TRBV3-2,TGTGCCAGCAGCCAAGAACCCGAGCGGATGAGCACAGATACGCAGTATTTT,CASSQEPERMSTDTQYF
NA,TRBJ2-1,TRBD2,TRBV13,TGTGCCAGCAGATGGCTAGCGGGGGGTTACAATGAGCAGTTCTTC,CASRWLAGGYNEQFF
NA,TRBJ1-4,NA,TRBV10-1,TGCGCCAGCAGTGAGTCCACAACGGGTAATGAAAAACTGTTTTTT,CASSESTTGNEKLFF
NA,TRBJ2-3,NA,TRBV2,TGTGCCAGCAGTGAAGATCGGACTAGCACAGATACGCAGTATTTT,CASSEDRTSTDTQYF
many,TRBJ2-3,TRBD2,TRBV5-6,TGTGCCAGCAGCTTGGATTTGCAGCGGGAGACCACAGATACGCAGTATTTT,CASSLDLQRETTDTQYF
few,TRBJ2-1,NA,TRBV4-1,TGCGCCAGCAGCCAAGTATCAGGGGGGCTCTACAATGAGCAGTTCTTC,CASSQVSGGLYNEQFF
NA,TRBJ2-3,NA,TRBV7-2,TGTGCCAGCAGCTTAGGCGCGACTGATACGCAGTATTTT,CASSLGATDTQYF
NA,TRBJ1-6,NA,TRBV30,TGTGCCTGGAGTCCCGGGTCTTTAAATTCACCCCTCCACTTT,CAWSPGSLNSPLHF
NA,TRBJ2-2,TRBD1,TRBV25-1,TGTGCCAGCATACGGGGAATCGGGACAGGGGTAGGCGGGGAGCTGTTTTTT,CASIRGIGTGVGGELFF
NA,TRBJ2-7,TRBD1,TRBV7-2,TGTGCCAGCAGCTTAGCGAGCGGGGACAGGGGGCTGTACGAGCAGTACTTC,CASSLASGDRGLYEQYF
NA,TRBJ1-1,TRBD1,TRBV18,TGTGCCAGCTCTGGACAGGGCAACACTGAAGCTTTCTTT,CASSGQGNTEAFF
NA,TRBJ1-2,TRBD1,TRBV27,TGTGCCAGCGGATCCCGGGACAGAGGTGGCTACACCTTC,CASGSRDRGGYTF
few,TRBJ2-5,NA,TRBV14,TGTGCCAGCAGCCAAAGAGAGGAGGCGGCCCAGTACTTC,CASSQREEAAQYF
NA,TRBJ1-6,NA,TRBV9,TGTGCCAGCAGCGTAGGGAGTAATTCACCCCTCCACTTT,CASSVGSNSPLHF
NA,TRBJ1-1,TRBD1,TRBV6-5,TGTGCCAGCAGTTACCCCGAGGGGGCAGGGACTGAAGCTTTCTTT,CASSYPEGAGTEAFF
NA,TRBJ1-2,NA,TRBV9,TGTGCCAGCAGCGTAGGGTCAGAACTAAACTATGGCTACACCTTC,CASSVGSELNYGYTF
NA,TRBJ1-6,NA,TRBV11-2,TGTGCCAGCAGCTTAGCGGGTGGCCGAGAATCACCCCTCCACTTT,CASSLAGGRESPLHF
few,TRBJ1-1,TRBD1,TRBV7-8,TGTGCCAGCAGCTTAGTGACAGGGCGCATGAACACTGAAGCTTTCTTT,CASSLVTGRMNTEAFF
few,TRBJ2-5,TRBD2,TRBV6-5,TGTGCCAGCAGTTCGCGGACTAGTCAGGAGACCCAGTACTTC,CASSSRTSQETQYF
once,TRBJ1-6,NA,TRBV4-1,TGCGCCAGCAGCCTTCAATTACGCGGTTCACCCCTCCACTTT,CASSLQLRGSPLHF
few,TRBJ2-7,NA,TRBV10-3,TGTGCCATCAGTGAGTCGTCGGGAACCTACGAGCAGTACTTC,CAISESSGTYEQYF
NA,TRBJ2-1,TRBD1,TRBV24-1,TGTGCCACCAGTGATCTAGGGACAGGGGGCTACTCCTATGAGCAGTTCTTC,CATSDLGTGGYSYEQFF
NA,TRBJ2-1,NA,TRBV29-1,TGCAGCGTTGAAGATCAGGGCAGGGGTCACAATGAGCAGTTCTTC,CSVEDQGRGHNEQFF
NA,TRBJ1-5,NA,TRBV7-9,TGTGCCAGCAGCCGCGGCGTGGAGTCAAATCAGCCCCAGCATTTT,CASSRGVESNQPQHF
NA,TRBJ2-5,TRBD2,TRBV4-1,TGCGCCAGCAGCCAAGAGGGTCTGGAGGATAGCGGGGGTGGAGAGACCCAGTACTTC,CASSQEGLEDSGGGETQYF
once,TRBJ2-1,NA,TRBV7-2,TGTGCCAGCAGATTTCCCGGCCTAGCGTCTAACAATGAGCAGTTCTTC,CASRFPGLASNNEQFF
NA,TRBJ1-5,TRBD1,TRBV5-6,TGTGCCAGCAGCTTGGGGGACAGGGGTTGGAATCAGCCCCAGCATTTT,CASSLGDRGWNQPQHF
NA,TRBJ2-3,TRBD2,TRBV2,TGTGCCAGCAGCCCGGACGGGGGGACGCAGTATTTT,CASSPDGGTQYF
NA,TRBJ1-4,NA,TRBV7-9,TGTGCCAGCGGTACAGACAGGTCAGATGAAAAACTGTTTTTT,CASGTDRSDEKLFF
NA,TRBJ1-6,NA,TRBV7-9,TGTGCCAGCGAGAGCGGAGATTCACCCCTCCACTTT,CASESGDSPLHF
NA,TRBJ1-2,NA,TRBV7-8,TGTGCCAGCAGCTTAGCCCCAGATTCGTTCGGCTACACCTTC,CASSLAPDSFGYTF
NA,TRBJ2-7,NA,TRBV19,TGTGCCAGTAGTACCGACAGGGGACTATACGAGCAGTACTTC,CASSTDRGLYEQYF
NA,TRBJ1-1,TRBD1,TRBV4-3,TGCGCCAGCAGCCAAGATGAGGGGGCTAACACTGAAGCTTTCTTT,CASSQDEGANTEAFF
once,TRBJ2-7,TRBD1,TRBV28,TGTGCCAGCAGCCCTCCCGGGACAGGGACCTACGAGCAGTACTTC,CASSPPGTGTYEQYF
NA,TRBJ2-2,NA,TRBV3-1/TRBV3-2,TGTGCCAGCAGTCGGAACACCGGGGAGCTGTTTTTT,CASSRNTGELFF
NA,TRBJ2-7,TRBD2,TRBV5-1,TGCGCCAGCAGCTCTCCGACTAGCGGCGGGAGGGAGCAGTACTTC,CASSSPTSGGREQYF
NA,TRBJ1-2,TRBD1,TRBV5-1,TGCGCCAGCAGCTTGGAAGGCAGGGGGAAAAACTATGGCTACACCTTC,CASSLEGRGKNYGYTF
NA,TRBJ1-3,NA,TRBV7-2,TGTGCCAGCAGGTTGGGGGGGGACGGAAACACCATATATTTT,CASRLGGDGNTIYF